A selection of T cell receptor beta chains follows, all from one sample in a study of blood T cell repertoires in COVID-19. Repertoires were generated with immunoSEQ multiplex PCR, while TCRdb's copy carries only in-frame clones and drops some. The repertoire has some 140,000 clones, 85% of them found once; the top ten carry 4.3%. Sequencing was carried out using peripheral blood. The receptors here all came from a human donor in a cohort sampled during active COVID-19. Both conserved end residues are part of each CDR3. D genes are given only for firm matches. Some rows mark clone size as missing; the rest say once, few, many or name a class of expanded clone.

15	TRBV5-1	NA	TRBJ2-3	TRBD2	TGCGCCAGCAGCTTAGCGGGGGGACCCACAGATACGCAGTATTTT	CASSLAGGPTDTQYF
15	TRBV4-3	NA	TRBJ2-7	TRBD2	TGCGCCAGCAGCCCCAGCGTAGCGGGGGGCTACGAGCAGTACTTC	CASSPSVAGGYEQYF
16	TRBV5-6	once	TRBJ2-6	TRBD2	TGTGCCAGCAGCTTGTATCGGGAGGGTGGGGCCAACGTCCTGACTTTC	CASSLYREGGANVLTF
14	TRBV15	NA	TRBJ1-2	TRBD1	TGTGCCACCAGCAGAGGGACAGGGGGCTATGGCTACACCTTC	CATSRGTGGYGYTF
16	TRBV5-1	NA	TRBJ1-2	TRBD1	TGCGCCAGCAGCCGCAACACAATACAGGGGGGCGGTGGCTACACCTTC	CASSRNTIQGGGGYTF
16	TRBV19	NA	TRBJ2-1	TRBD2	TGTGCCAGTAGTACGCGGGAGGCGTCGCGTTCCAATGAGCAGTTCTTC	CASSTREASRSNEQFF
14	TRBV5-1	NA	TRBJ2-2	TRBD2	TGCGCCAGCAACCTAGCGGGAGCCGGCGGGGAGCTGTTTTTT	CASNLAGAGGELFF
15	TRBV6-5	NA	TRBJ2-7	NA	TGTGCCAGCAGTCCAACTCATACAGGGACCTACGAGCAGTACTTC	CASSPTHTGTYEQYF
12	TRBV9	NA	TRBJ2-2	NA	TGTGCCAGCAGCGTACAAACCGGGGAGCTGTTTTTT	CASSVQTGELFF
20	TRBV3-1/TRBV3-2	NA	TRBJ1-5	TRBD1	TGTGCCAGCAGCCAAGGCGCCAGGACAGGGGCCCCGTTAAGCAATCAGCCCCAGCATTTT	CASSQGARTGAPLSNQPQHF
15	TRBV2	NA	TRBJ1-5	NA	TGTGCCAGCAGTGATTTTACAGGGCGGAATCAGCCCCAGCATTTT	CASSDFTGRNQPQHF
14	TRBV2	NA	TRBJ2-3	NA	TGTGCCAGCAGTGAGCCAGGAATAGCGGATACGCAGTATTTT	CASSEPGIADTQYF
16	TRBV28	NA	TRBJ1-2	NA	TGTGCCAGCAGTTTAGGGGGGGTACCGACTAACTATGGCTACACCTTC	CASSLGGVPTNYGYTF
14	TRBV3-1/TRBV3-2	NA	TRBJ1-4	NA	TGTGCCAGCAGCCGCTCCCGGGGGAGCGAAAAACTGTTTTTT	CASSRSRGSEKLFF
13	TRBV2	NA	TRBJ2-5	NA	TGTGCCAGCAGGACTAGTAAGGCGGAGACCCAGTACTTC	CASRTSKAETQYF
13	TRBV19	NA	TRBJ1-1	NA	TGTGCCAGTTGCGTGACAGCGGGCACTGAAGCTTTCTTT	CASCVTAGTEAFF
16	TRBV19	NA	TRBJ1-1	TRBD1	TGTGCCAGTAGTATAGATTCGGGACAGGGTAACACTGAAGCTTTCTTT	CASSIDSGQGNTEAFF
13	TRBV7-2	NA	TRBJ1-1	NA	TGTGCCAGCAGCTGGAGGACGGGTACGGAAGCTTTCTTT	CASSWRTGTEAFF
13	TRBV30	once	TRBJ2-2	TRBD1	TGTGCCTGGAAGGGGACAGGGCCCGGGGAGCTGTTTTTT	CAWKGTGPGELFF
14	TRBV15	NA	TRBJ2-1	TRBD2	TGTGCCACCAGCGAGTTAGCGGGAGCGGATGAGCAGTTCTTC	CATSELAGADEQFF
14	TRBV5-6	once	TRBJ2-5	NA	TGTGCCAGCAGCCTGGGGGTACCCCCGGGGACCCAGTACTTC	CASSLGVPPGTQYF
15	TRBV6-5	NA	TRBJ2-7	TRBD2	TGTGCCAGCAGGATGACTAGCGGGGCGTCCTACGAGCAGTACTTC	CASRMTSGASYEQYF
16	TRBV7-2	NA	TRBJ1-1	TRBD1	TGTGCCAGCAGCTTAGGGTACAGGGGGCGCGGCACTGAAGCTTTCTTT	CASSLGYRGRGTEAFF
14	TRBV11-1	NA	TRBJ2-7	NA	TGTGCCAGCAGCTTACGAGGACTTGATTACGAGCAGTACTTC	CASSLRGLDYEQYF
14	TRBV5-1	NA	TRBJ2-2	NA	TGCGCCAGCAGCTTGGTTGAGGGCACCGGGGAGCTGTTTTTT	CASSLVEGTGELFF
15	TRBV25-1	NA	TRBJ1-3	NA	TGTGCCAGCAGTGAAAGCGGGGGGCCAGGAAACACCATATATTTT	CASSESGGPGNTIYF
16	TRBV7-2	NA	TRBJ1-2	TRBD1	TGTGCCAGCAGCCAACGTGGGGACAGGGTAAACTATGGCTACACCTTC	CASSQRGDRVNYGYTF
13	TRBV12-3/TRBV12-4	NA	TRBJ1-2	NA	TGTGCCAGCGGTTCCGAGACAGACTATGGCTACACCTTC	CASGSETDYGYTF
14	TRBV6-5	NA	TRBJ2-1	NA	TGTGCCAGCACCGGGTCGGCACCCGAAAATGAGCAGTTCTTC	CASTGSAPENEQFF
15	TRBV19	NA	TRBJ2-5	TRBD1	TGTGCCAGTAGTCCCCCCGGGACAGGGAGCGAGACCCAGTACTTC	CASSPPGTGSETQYF
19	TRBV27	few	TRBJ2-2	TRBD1	TGTGCCAGCAGTCGTACCGGGACAGGGGTTGGCAGGGGCACCGGGGAGCTGTTTTTT	CASSRTGTGVGRGTGELFF
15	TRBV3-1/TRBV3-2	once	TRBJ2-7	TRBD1	TGTGCCAGCAGCCGTGGGACAGGACGAATCTACGAGCAGTACTTC	CASSRGTGRIYEQYF
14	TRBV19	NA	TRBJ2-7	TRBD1	TGTGCCAGTAGGCCGGGACAGGGGGTCTACGAGCAGTACTTC	CASRPGQGVYEQYF
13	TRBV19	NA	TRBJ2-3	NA	TGTGCCACCAGCGGTGCTGCAACAGATACGCAGTATTTT	CATSGAATDTQYF
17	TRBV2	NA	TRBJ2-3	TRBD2	TGTGCCAGCAGTGAAGCTTTTAGCGGGAGTCGCACAGATACGCAGTATTTT	CASSEAFSGSRTDTQYF
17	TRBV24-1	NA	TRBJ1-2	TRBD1	TGTGCCACCAGTGATTCCCGCCGGGACAGGGGGCTCTATGGCTACACCTTC	CATSDSRRDRGLYGYTF
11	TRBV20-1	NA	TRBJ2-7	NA	TGCAGTGCCTCTCGGGTCGACGAGCAGTACTTC	CSASRVDEQYF
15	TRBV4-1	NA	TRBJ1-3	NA	TGCGCCAGCAGCCAAGAAACAGGGCGAGGAAACACCATATATTTT	CASSQETGRGNTIYF
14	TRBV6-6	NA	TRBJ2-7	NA	TGTGCCAGCAGTTTCGCGACAGGATCCTACGAGCAGTACTTC	CASSFATGSYEQYF
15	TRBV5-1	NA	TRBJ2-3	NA	TGCGCCAGCAGCTTCTCGGGGGTGAAGACAGATACGCAGTATTTT	CASSFSGVKTDTQYF
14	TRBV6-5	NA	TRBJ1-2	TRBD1	TGTGCCAGCAATGCGGACAGGGCCGCCTATGGCTACACCTTC	CASNADRAAYGYTF
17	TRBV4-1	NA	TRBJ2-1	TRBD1	TGCGCCAGCAGCCAAGAGAGGGACAGGGGAGTGATCAATGAGCAGTTCTTC	CASSQERDRGVINEQFF
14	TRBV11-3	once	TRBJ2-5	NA	TGTGCCAGCAGCTTAGCGGCGGCCCAAGAGACCCAGTACTTC	CASSLAAAQETQYF
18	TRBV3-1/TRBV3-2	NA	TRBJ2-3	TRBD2	TGTGCCAGCAGCCAAGATAGAACTAGCGGGGGGTTCACAGATACGCAGTATTTT	CASSQDRTSGGFTDTQYF
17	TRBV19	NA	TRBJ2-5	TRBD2	TGTGCCAGTAGTACCCGGGGGGAAGGGAGGGGAAGAGAGACCCAGTACTTC	CASSTRGEGRGRETQYF
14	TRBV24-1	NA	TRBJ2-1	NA	TGTGCCACTTCTCCGGGACTCCTTTACAATGAGCAGTTCTTC	CATSPGLLYNEQFF
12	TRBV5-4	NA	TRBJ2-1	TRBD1	TGTGCCAGCAGCTTTGGGGGACAGGATCGGTTCTTC	CASSFGGQDRFF
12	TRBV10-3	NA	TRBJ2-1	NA	TGTGCCATCAGTGAAAGGGACACGCTACAGTTCTTC	CAISERDTLQFF
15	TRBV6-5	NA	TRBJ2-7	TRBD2	TGTGCCAGCAGTTCTTCCGGGACTAGCTCGGGCGAGCAGTACTTC	CASSSSGTSSGEQYF